This passage covers 32 T cell receptor beta chains from one sample sequenced in a study of cytomegalovirus exposure and HLA in healthy donors. PCR used 60 Vbeta primers and 13 Jbeta primers. Sequenced by immunoSEQ multiplex PCR; TCRdb stores in-frame clones only, minus some. The sample lists under 200,000 clones, about 80% occurring once. Sequenced material: PBMCs. The receptors were gathered from a woman aged 45 to 65 in good health and CMV-seronegative.

This sequence joins TRBV6-5 and TRBJ2-7, with TRBD2 matching 7 bases. The CDR3 is 16 residues long. Germline CDR1 MNHEY, CDR2 SVGAGI. The J segment lost 6 bases and the V segment lost 2 bases, leaving 13 bases of the junction unmatched. The CDR3 nucleotides are TGTGCCAGCAGTTACACCAGGGAGGGATTCGGGTTCGAGCAGTACTTC. It codes for CASSYTREGFGFEQYF.

The chain combines TRBV28 with TRBJ1-1, with a tentative D call TRBD1 (6 bases). Germline loops: CDR1 MDHEN, CDR2 SYDVKM. The CDR3 is made up of 16 amino acids. V lost 3 bases to trimming and J lost 0 bases, with 14 bases between them. The CDR3 DNA follows: TGTGCCAGCAGTTTCCCCGGGACAACTTTGAACACTGAAGCTTTCTTT. Protein product: CASSFPGTTLNTEAFF.

This clone was observed a single time. This sequence joins TRBV5-1 and TRBJ2-1, with TRBD2 identical over 11 bases. The germline V gene encodes CDR1 SGHRS and CDR2 YFSETQ. The CDR3 extends over 14 amino acids. After removal of 0 bases from V and 12 bases from J, the junction contained 5 bases not matched to a gene. This chain's CDR3 is CASSLGLAGGAQFF. CDR3 sequence (DNA): TGCGCCAGCAGCTTGGGTCTAGCGGGAGGAGCGCAGTTCTTC.

V and J are TRBV2 and TRBJ2-7; D perhaps matches TRBD1 (5 bases). This CDR3 is 14 amino acids long. V was cut by 2 bases and J by 5 bases, with 13 bases left in between. From germline, CDR1 is SNHLY and CDR2 FYNNEI. CDR3 DNA: TGTGCCAGCAGTGAACAGGGTCTTTCTGACGAGCAGTACTTC. It codes for CASSEQGLSDEQYF. The full variable domain, its missing parts supplied by reference TRBV2 and TRBJ2-7, is EPEVTQTPSHQVTQMGQEVILRCVPISNHLYFYWYRQILGQKVEFLVSFYNNEISEKSEIFDDQFSVERPDGSNFTLKIRSTKLEDSAMYFCASSEQGLSDEQYFGPGTRLTVT.

V is TRBV11-2 and J is TRBJ2-7; D gene unclear. The ends were cut back, 4 bases at V and 3 bases at J, with 7 bases in the middle. This CDR3 spans 12 amino acids. From germline, CDR1 is SGHAT and CDR2 FQNNGV. CDR3: CASSSNFYEQYF. The CDR3 coding sequence is TGTGCCAGCAGCTCTAATTTCTACGAGCAGTACTTC.

The chain employs TRBV9 and TRBJ2-1, with D unresolved. Germline lookup yields CDR1 SGDLS and CDR2 YYNGEE. Trimming left V 3 bases short and J 10 bases short, with 5 bases between. The CDR3 is 10 amino acids. The CDR3 sequence: CASSGSEQFF. In nucleotides, the CDR3 is TGTGCCAGCAGCGGTTCAGAGCAGTTCTTC.

The gene calls are TRBV5-1 and TRBJ2-7; 11 nucleotides agree with TRBD2. The germline CDR1 and CDR2 sequences are SGHRS and YFSETQ. Trimming at V came to 4 bases and at J to 3 bases, leaving 6 bases not matched to a gene. The CDR3 consists of 15 residues. The CDR3 protein is CASSHGTSGYYEQYF. CDR3 bases: TGCGCCAGCAGCCACGGGACTAGCGGCTACTACGAGCAGTACTTC.

About this clone itself: In the same sample, other DNA sequences code for this CDR3. The J gene is TRBJ2-3, the V gene TRBV7-9; 8 bases align to TRBD2. Germline V gene sequence: CDR1 SEHNR, CDR2 FQNEAQ (reference sequence). J gave up 1 base and V 2 bases, and 2 bases lay outside the gene matches. The CDR3 covers 15 residues. The CDR3 sequence: CASSLTGGGTDTQYF. The CDR3 DNA follows: TGTGCCAGCAGCTTAACGGGAGGGGGCACAGATACGCAGTATTTT.

This clone was counted a few times. The chain employs TRBV19 and TRBJ1-2, with D possibly matching TRBD1 (6 bases). This CDR3 spans 15 amino acids. V lost 2 bases and J 0 bases, leaving 10 bases between the germline ends. Per the germline V gene, CDR1 is LNHDA and CDR2 is SQIVND (reference sequence). Here the CDR3 DNA reads TGTGCCAGTAGTATATGGGGGCCCACTAACTATGGCTACACCTTC. Its translation: CASSIWGPTNYGYTF. Based on the CDR3 plus reference TRBV19 and TRBJ1-2, the full variable domain is DGGITQSPKYLFRKEGQNVTLSCEQNLNHDAMYWYRQDPGQGLRLIYYSQIVNDFQKGDIAEGYSVSREKKESFPLTVTSAQKNPTAFYLCASSIWGPTNYGYTFGSGTRLTVV.

This rearrangement joins TRBV19 to TRBJ1-1; the D gene is possibly TRBD1 (5 bases). The CDR3 has 14 residues. Trimming stripped 2 bases from V and 3 bases from J, with 10 bases between. The germline V gene encodes CDR1 LNHDA and CDR2 SQIVND (reference sequence). The CDR3 region has the DNA TGTGCCAGTAGTATACAGACAGACTACACTGAAGCTTTCTTT. Translating gives CASSIQTDYTEAFF.

The chain is built from TRBV7-3 and TRBJ1-1, with a tentative D call TRBD1 (5 bases). The CDR3 has 15 amino acids. Between the trimmed V and J ends, which lost 4 bases and 1 base, there was a span of 13 bases. From germline, CDR1 is SGHTA and CDR2 FQGTGA. Here the CDR3 reads CASSSWGVGNTEAFF. The CDR3 DNA is TGTGCCAGCAGCTCCTGGGGGGTAGGGAACACTGAAGCTTTCTTT.

V gene TRBV5-4 combines with J gene TRBJ2-3; D gene unclear. Per the germline V gene, CDR1 is SGHNT and CDR2 is YYREEE (reference sequence). The CDR3 loop spans 13 amino acids. Trimming removed 4 bases at V and 0 bases at J, with 6 bases between. CDR3 DNA sequence: TGTGCCAGCAGCACACCAAGCACAGATACGCAGTATTTT. It is translated as CASSTPSTDTQYF.

The chain has TRBV7-6 and TRBJ2-1, with D tentatively TRBD2 (5 bases). The V gene lost 7 bases and the J gene lost 8 bases, with 21 bases spanning the gap. This CDR3 region has 15 residues. Germline V lookup: CDR1 SGHVS, CDR2 FNYEAQ. The CDR3 loop is CASTIGGFGQYEQFF. The CDR3 DNA reads TGTGCCAGCACCATCGGCGGGTTTGGGCAATATGAGCAGTTCTTC.

The chain couples TRBV7-2 to TRBJ2-1; D remains unclear. Trimming cost V 2 bases and J 2 bases, with 7 bases left between them. Germline V gene lookup returns CDR1 SGHTA and CDR2 FQGNSA. This CDR3 is 14 amino acids long. As DNA, the CDR3 is TGTGCCAGCAGCTTAAAACCGGCCTACAATGAGCAGTTCTTC. Amino acids: CASSLKPAYNEQFF. Complete variable domain (other parts from reference TRBV7-2 and TRBJ2-1): GAGVSQSPSNKVTEKGKDVELRCDPISGHTALYWYRQSLGQGLEFLIYFQGNSAPDKSGLPSDRFSAERTGGSVSTLTIQRTQQEDSAVYLCASSLKPAYNEQFFGPGTRLTVL.

The chain has TRBV25-1 and TRBJ1-2; no clear D. The CDR3 has 14 amino acids. The V gene lost 4 bases and the J gene lost 3 bases, with 12 bases spanning the gap. Germline V gene sequence: CDR1 MGHDK, CDR2 SYGVNS. CDR3 DNA sequence: TGTGCCAGCAGTGCCGATGCACAGTACTATGGCTACACCTTC. It encodes CASSADAQYYGYTF.

The V call is TRBV10-3, the J call TRBJ1-2, with D possibly matching TRBD1 (5 bases). There are 13 residues in the CDR3. The V end lost 6 bases, the J end lost 6 bases, and 14 bases lay between the germline ends. Germline-derived CDR1 and CDR2 are ENHRY and SYGVKD. DNA of the CDR3: TGTGCCATCAGGCTTGGGGCGGACCATGGCTACACCTTC. It yields the protein CAIRLGADHGYTF.

This chain links TRBV30 with TRBJ1-4; D is perhaps TRBD1 (6 bases). The CDR3 is 15 residues long. CDR1 is GTSNPN and CDR2 is SVGIG in the germline V gene (reference sequence). Deletions cut 3 bases from V and 0 bases from J, with 11 bases between. This CDR3 is CAWRAPGATNEKLFF. CDR3 sequence (DNA): TGTGCCTGGAGGGCCCCAGGGGCAACTAATGAAAAACTGTTTTTT.

V and J are TRBV19 and TRBJ2-4, with D maybe TRBD1 (6 bases). Germline CDR1 reads LNHDA; CDR2 reads SQIVND (reference sequence). Trimming left V 3 bases short and J 8 bases short, with 17 bases between. This CDR3 spans 15 amino acids. The CDR3 region has the DNA TGTGCCAGTAGTATCACCACTACAGGGATCTACATTCAGTACTTC. The encoded protein is CASSITTTGIYIQYF.

J is TRBJ2-7 and V is TRBV10-1, with 9 bases lining up with TRBD1. Germline-derived CDR1 and CDR2 are WNHNN and SYGVQD (reference sequence). This CDR3 spans 15 amino acids. Trimming removed 3 bases from V and 0 bases from J; junction bases left unmatched: 3. The CDR3 coding sequence is TGCGCCAGCAGTGAATGGGACAGGGCCTCCTACGAGCAGTACTTC. As protein: CASSEWDRASYEQYF.

V usage is TRBV28 and J usage is TRBJ2-1; TRBD1 might be the D (6 bases). V lost 6 bases, J lost 2 bases, and 14 bases lay in between. The CDR3 runs 15 residues. Per the germline V gene, CDR1 is MDHEN and CDR2 is SYDVKM. CDR3 protein: CASRIGGVPYNEQFF. The CDR3 DNA is TGTGCCAGCAGAATAGGGGGAGTACCCTACAATGAGCAGTTCTTC.

The chain combines TRBV7-9 with TRBJ2-3; 12 bases are a match to TRBD2. The CDR3 loop spans 17 amino acids. V gave up 5 bases and J gave up 3 bases; unmatched junction bases: 9. Germline loops: CDR1 SEHNR, CDR2 FQNEAQ (reference sequence). CDR3 sequence reads: CASSPKLAGGGTDTQYF. Here the CDR3 DNA reads TGTGCCAGCAGCCCTAAACTAGCGGGGGGAGGTACAGATACGCAGTATTTT.

The sample holds one count of this clone. V is TRBV28 and J is TRBJ1-5; D not certain. With 2 bases removed from V and 2 bases from J, the gap between germline ends came to 10 bases. There are 15 residues in the CDR3. The germline gives CDR1 MDHEN, CDR2 SYDVKM. Here the CDR3 reads CASSLPGEGNQPQHF. CDR3 in DNA: TGTGCCAGCAGTTTACCCGGAGAGGGCAATCAGCCCCAGCATTTT.

This chain links TRBV19 with TRBJ2-1; 12 bases map to TRBD1. This CDR3 spans 13 amino acids. V shed 9 bases, J shed 9 bases, and the junction held 6 bases outside the gene matches. Germline CDR1 reads LNHDA; CDR2 reads SQIVND (reference sequence). Here the CDR3 reads CASRDRGRSEQFF. The CDR3 nucleotides are TGTGCCAGCAGGGACAGGGGGCGCTCTGAGCAGTTCTTC.

V is TRBV14 and J is TRBJ2-6, with 9 bases fitting TRBD1. V trimming: 4 bases; J trimming: 0 bases; junction bases outside the gene matches: 4. Germline CDR1 reads SGHDN; CDR2 reads FVKESK. The CDR3 length is 17 residues. DNA of the CDR3: TGTGCCAGCAGCCTGGGGACAGGGCTCTCTGGGGCCAACGTCCTGACTTTC. This translates into CASSLGTGLSGANVLTF.

This clone came up a few times. As DNA, the CDR3 is TGCGCCAGCAGCTTGGGTGGGCGACTCGGGGGTGGCGATGAGCAGTTCTTC. Translating it yields CASSLGGRLGGGDEQFF. The chain employs TRBV5-1 and TRBJ2-1, with D perhaps matching TRBD2 (6 bases). The CDR3 runs to 17 residues. The V and J ends lost 0 bases and 8 bases respectively, with 21 bases between them. Looked up from germline, CDR1 is SGHRS and CDR2 is YFSETQ.

The chain uses TRBV2 and TRBJ2-7, with D tentatively TRBD1 (5 bases). The CDR3 extends over 16 amino acids. V gave up 3 bases and J gave up 3 bases, with 18 bases separating them. Germline CDR1 SNHLY, CDR2 FYNNEI. CDR3 residues: CASSEGRVDVGYEQYF. CDR3 nucleotides: TGTGCCAGCAGTGAGGGCAGGGTGGACGTTGGCTACGAGCAGTACTTC.

The chain couples TRBV5-4 to TRBJ2-7; a weak D match, TRBD1 (6 bases). The CDR3 sequence is 18 residues long. Trimming stripped 5 bases from V and 0 bases from J, with 24 bases between. Germline CDR1 SGHNT, CDR2 YYREEE (reference sequence). CDR3 region: CASRVIWGYTGYSYEQYF. The CDR3 DNA is TGTGCCAGCAGGGTGATATGGGGATATACAGGGTACTCCTACGAGCAGTACTTC.

This clone was seen once. The CDR3 DNA reads TGTGCCAGCAGCTTGGCCACGGGACAGCAAGAGACCCAGTACTTC. Residues: CASSLATGQQETQYF. V usage is TRBV7-8 and J usage is TRBJ2-5; 7 bases agree with TRBD1. The V and J ends lost 3 bases and 2 bases, in that order; junction bases with no gene match: 6. The CDR3 extends over 15 amino acids. CDR1 and CDR2 (germline): SGHVS, FQNEAQ.

The rearrangement uses TRBV30 and TRBJ1-5; D might be TRBD1 (6 bases). The CDR3 sequence is 13 residues long. Trimming removed 5 bases from V and 6 bases from J, with 14 bases in between. Germline V gives CDR1 GTSNPN, CDR2 SVGIG (reference sequence). In nucleotides, the CDR3 is TGTGCCTGGGGGGACATGTCGAGTCAGCCCCAGCATTTT. This translates into CAWGDMSSQPQHF.

The chain links TRBV5-1 to TRBJ2-5; D unresolved. V dropped 2 bases and J dropped 5 bases, with 10 bases sitting between them. Germline assignment: CDR1 SGHRS and CDR2 YFSETQ. This CDR3 spans 13 amino acids. The CDR3 reads CASSLVLGETQYF. As DNA, the CDR3 is TGCGCCAGCAGCTTAGTCCTCGGGGAGACCCAGTACTTC.

The V gene is TRBV5-4, the J gene TRBJ1-1; 9 bases fit TRBD1. The germline V gene has CDR1 SGHNT and CDR2 YYREEE (reference sequence). This CDR3 comprises 18 residues. J gave up 6 bases and V 2 bases, and 17 bases lay outside the gene matches. The CDR3 sequence is CASSFASRDREWRAEAFF. CDR3 bases: TGTGCCAGCAGCTTCGCATCTCGGGACAGGGAATGGAGGGCTGAAGCTTTCTTT.

The gene calls are TRBV2 and TRBJ2-5; 7 bases map to TRBD2. The CDR3 has 16 amino acids. CDR1 SNHLY and CDR2 FYNNEI come from the germline V gene. With V trimmed by 6 bases and J by 11 bases, 21 bases remained unmatched. The CDR3 bases are TGTGCCAGCAGGCCCCAAGGGAGGGTAGTTTCCGAAGAGCAGTACTTC. Its protein product is CASRPQGRVVSEEQYF.